This T cell receptor (beta chain) originates from a study of blood T cell repertoires in COVID-19 (dated by TCRdb to the early 2020s). With respect to the entire study: Samples covering the acute and convalescent phases of COVID-19 were provided by collaborators in the United States, Italy and Spain. Sample metadata almost always included a de-identified subject ID, COVID-19 status, age in years and sex. Where available, HLA class I and class II types were obtained from metadata supplied by the sample provider rather than from assay-based typing. The repertoires were released in a freely available public database meant as a resource for research on the immune response to SARS-CoV-2. The samples were drawn from the first 160 participants of the ongoing ImmuneRACE study and from 950 to 1,500 subjects provided by 6 global collaborators. The material from the prospective study consisted of cDNA or gDNA derived from T cells, B-cell-depleted T cells, or PBMCs. The dataset comprised deeply sampled blood TCRbeta repertoires from subjects exposed to, actively infected with, or recovered from COVID-19. General conclusions and limits of the study: The amount of clinical and demographic metadata varied by source and participant and was provided uncurated.

In the prospective study, participants were about 18 to 90 years old, resided in 20 to 30 geographic areas of the United States, and were enrolled through a virtual design. Cohort assignment in the prospective study relied on participant-reported clinical history from a screening survey and a study questionnaire. Recovered participants in ImmuneRACE Cohort 3 were defined by two consecutive negative NP/OP PCR tests, clearance by a healthcare professional, or resolution of symptoms. Each participant in the prospective study had whole blood, serum and a nasopharyngeal or oropharyngeal swab collected by mobile phlebotomists. Additional blood draws and questionnaires over an approximately 2-month period could optionally be provided by prospective study participants. Blood samples from the prospective study were shipped frozen or at room temperature prior to DNA extraction. The germline V gene specifies SNHLY as CDR1 and FYNNEI as CDR2. The CDR3 covers 14 residues, taking in both the cysteine and the phenylalanine. Only the CDR3 DNA stays, 42 bases, in frame from base 1. V is pruned by 8 bases and J by 6 bases, leaving 10 bases of the junction without a gene match.

TCRbeta CDR3 regions were amplified from genomic DNA by means of the immunoSEQ Assay, a bias-controlled multiplex PCR. For the original study's pipeline: Within the assay, amplification of reference gene primers was used to estimate how many nucleated cells each sample contained. To quantify the absolute abundance of each unique TCRbeta CDR3 rearrangement, sequence reads were collapsed and filtered. Productive Simpson clonality was computed per sample as the square root of Simpson's diversity index over productive rearrangements. In its TCRdb copy, this immuneACCESS table keeps in-frame sequences only and misses some clones. Where compared with another copy, unresolved V genes explain less than half of these, and the others have no known cause. V and J calls plus clone size are reproduced from that table; the DNA served to infer D and trimming. The sample records just over 300,000 clones, 85% to 90% of which are singletons. Jointly, the top ten make up less than 4.5% of the sample.

A word on this clone: Its antigen has not been determined. No per-base quality is available; no much larger clone lies one base away.

The sequence is built from TRBV2 and TRBJ2-3; 8 central nucleotides agree with TRBD2. Sample: PBMCs or T cells enriched from blood (not recorded which). The sequence derives from a man aged 25-40 years who had recovered from COVID-19. CDR3 protein: CASGAGTRGDTQYF. In nucleotide form, the sequence is TGTGCCAGCGGGGCGGGGACTAGGGGCGATACGCAGTATTTT.